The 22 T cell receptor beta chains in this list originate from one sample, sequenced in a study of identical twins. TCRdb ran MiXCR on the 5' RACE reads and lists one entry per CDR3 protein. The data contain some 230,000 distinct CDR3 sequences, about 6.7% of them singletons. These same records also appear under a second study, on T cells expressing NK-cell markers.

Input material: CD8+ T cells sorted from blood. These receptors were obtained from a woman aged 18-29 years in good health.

CDR3 nucleotide sequence: TGTGCCAGCAGGGATCTAGCGGGGGGTAACACAGATACGCAGTATTTT. Translated: CASRDLAGGNTDTQYF. V and J are TRBV27 and TRBJ2-3; 11 bases are a match to TRBD2. V lost 6 bases and J lost 2; bases outside the gene matches: 7. The germline CDR1 and CDR2 sequences are MNHEY and SMNVEV (reference sequence). This CDR3 has 16 amino acids.

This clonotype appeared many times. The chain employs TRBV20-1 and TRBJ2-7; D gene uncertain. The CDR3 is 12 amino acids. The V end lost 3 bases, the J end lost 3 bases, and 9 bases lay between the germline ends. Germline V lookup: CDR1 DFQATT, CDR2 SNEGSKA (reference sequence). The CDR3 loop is CSASLASYEQYF. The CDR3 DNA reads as TGCAGTGCTAGTCTGGCGAGCTACGAGCAGTACTTC.

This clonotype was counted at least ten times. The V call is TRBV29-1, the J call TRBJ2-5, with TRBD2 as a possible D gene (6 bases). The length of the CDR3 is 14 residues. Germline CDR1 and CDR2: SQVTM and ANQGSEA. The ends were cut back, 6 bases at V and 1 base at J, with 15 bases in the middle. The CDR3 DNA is TGCAGCGTCCGAGGAGGGGCCGTCCAAGAGACCCAGTACTTC. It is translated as CSVRGGAVQETQYF.

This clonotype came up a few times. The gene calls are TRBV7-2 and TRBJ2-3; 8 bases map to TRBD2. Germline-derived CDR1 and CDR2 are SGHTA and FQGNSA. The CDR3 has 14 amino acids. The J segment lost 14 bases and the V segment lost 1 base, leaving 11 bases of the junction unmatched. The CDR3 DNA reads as TGTGCCAGCAGCTTAGAAGGGTTAAGCGGGAGACCGTATTTT. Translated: CASSLEGLSGRPYF.

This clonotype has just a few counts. CDR3 DNA: TGTGCCAGCAGCTTAGGAACACAGGTCCAAGAGACCCAGTACTTC. Its translation: CASSLGTQVQETQYF. This rearrangement joins TRBV7-3 to TRBJ2-5, with a weak D call TRBD1 (5 bases). CDR3 length: 15 residues. The V gene's germline CDR1 is SGHTA and CDR2 FQGTGA. The V gene lost 2 bases and the J gene lost 1 base, with 11 bases spanning the gap.

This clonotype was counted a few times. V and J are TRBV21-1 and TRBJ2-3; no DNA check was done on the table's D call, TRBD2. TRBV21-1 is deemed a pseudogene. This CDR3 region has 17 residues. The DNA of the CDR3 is TGTGCCAGCAGCAAAGAGTGCCGAAAAGGACTCACAGATACGCAGTATTTT. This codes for CASSKECRKGLTDTQYF.

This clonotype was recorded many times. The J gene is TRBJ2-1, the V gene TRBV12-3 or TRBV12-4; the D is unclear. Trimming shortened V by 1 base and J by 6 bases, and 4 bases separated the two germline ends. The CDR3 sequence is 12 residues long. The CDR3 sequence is CASSLGFNEQFF. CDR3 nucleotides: TGTGCCAGCAGTTTAGGGTTCAATGAGCAGTTCTTC.

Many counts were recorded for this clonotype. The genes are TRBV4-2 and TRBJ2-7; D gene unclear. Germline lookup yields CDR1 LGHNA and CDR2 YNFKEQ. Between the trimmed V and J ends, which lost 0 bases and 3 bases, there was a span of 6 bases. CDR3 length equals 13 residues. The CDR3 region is CASSQDVNYEQYF. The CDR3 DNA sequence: TGTGCCAGCAGCCAAGACGTCAACTACGAGCAGTACTTC.

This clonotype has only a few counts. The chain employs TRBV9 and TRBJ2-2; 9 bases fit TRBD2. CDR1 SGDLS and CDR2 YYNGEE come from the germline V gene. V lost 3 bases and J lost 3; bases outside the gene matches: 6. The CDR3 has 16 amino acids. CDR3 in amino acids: CASSDPTSGYTGELFF. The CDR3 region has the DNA TGTGCCAGCAGCGACCCGACTAGCGGATACACCGGGGAGCTGTTTTTT.

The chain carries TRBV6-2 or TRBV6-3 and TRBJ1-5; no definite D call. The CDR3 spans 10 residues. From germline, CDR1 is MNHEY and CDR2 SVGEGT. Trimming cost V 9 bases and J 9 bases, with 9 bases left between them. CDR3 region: CASGGWPQHF. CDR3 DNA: TGTGCCAGTGGCGGATGGCCCCAGCATTTT.

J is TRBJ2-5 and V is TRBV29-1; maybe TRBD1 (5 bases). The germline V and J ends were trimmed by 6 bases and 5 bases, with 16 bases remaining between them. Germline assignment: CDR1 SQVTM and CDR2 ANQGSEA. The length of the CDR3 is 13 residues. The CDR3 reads CSVTTVARETQYF. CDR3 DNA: TGCAGCGTAACGACAGTCGCAAGGGAGACCCAGTACTTC. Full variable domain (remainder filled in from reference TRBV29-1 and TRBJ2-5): SAVISQKPSRDICQRGTSLTIQCQVDSQVTMMFWYRQQPGQSLTLIATANQGSEATYESGFVIDKFPISRPNLTFSTLTVSNMSPEDSSIYLCSVTTVARETQYFGPGTRLLVL.

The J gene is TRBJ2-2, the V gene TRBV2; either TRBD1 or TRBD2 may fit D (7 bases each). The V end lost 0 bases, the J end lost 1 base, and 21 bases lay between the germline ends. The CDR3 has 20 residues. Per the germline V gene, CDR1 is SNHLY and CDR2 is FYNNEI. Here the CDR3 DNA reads TGTGCCAGCAGTGAAGCGCATTATGGGAGGGACAGAGAGAACACCGGGGAGCTGTTTTTT. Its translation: CASSEAHYGRDRENTGELFF.

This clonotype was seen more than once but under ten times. In nucleotides, the CDR3 is TGTGCCAGCAGTTTGACTAGAAACGAGCAGTACTTC. Translating it yields CASSLTRNEQYF. This rearrangement joins TRBV12-3 or TRBV12-4 to TRBJ2-7; a possible D gene is TRBD2 (6 bases). The CDR3 runs 12 residues. Trimming took 3 bases from V and 5 from J, leaving 8 bases between them.

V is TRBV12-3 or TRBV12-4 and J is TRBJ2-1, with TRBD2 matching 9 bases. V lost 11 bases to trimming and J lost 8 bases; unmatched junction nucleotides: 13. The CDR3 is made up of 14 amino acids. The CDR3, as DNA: TGTGCCTCGGAAGGGGCGGGAGGGCCCCATGAGCAGTTCTTC. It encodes CASEGAGGPHEQFF.

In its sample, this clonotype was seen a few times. This chain's CDR3 is CASSLTAGANVLTF. In DNA, the CDR3 is TGTGCCAGCAGCTTAACAGCTGGGGCCAACGTCCTGACTTTC. This chain joins TRBV11-2 and TRBJ2-6, with D hard to call. The V gene lost 2 bases and the J gene lost 2 bases, with 4 bases spanning the gap. The CDR3 sequence is 14 residues long. CDR1 is SGHAT and CDR2 is FQNNGV in the germline V gene.

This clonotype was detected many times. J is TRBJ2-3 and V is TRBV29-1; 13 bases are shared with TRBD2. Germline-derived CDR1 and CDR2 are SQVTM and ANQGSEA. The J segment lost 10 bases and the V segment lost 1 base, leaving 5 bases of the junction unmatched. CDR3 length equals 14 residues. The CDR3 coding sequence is TGCAGCGTTGAAGGGACTAGCGGGGGAGGATCGCAGTATTTT. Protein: CSVEGTSGGGSQYF.

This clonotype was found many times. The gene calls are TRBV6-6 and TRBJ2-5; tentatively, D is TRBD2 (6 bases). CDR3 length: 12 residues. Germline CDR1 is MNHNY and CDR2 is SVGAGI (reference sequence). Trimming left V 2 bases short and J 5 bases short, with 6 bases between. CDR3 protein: CASSYGGETQYF. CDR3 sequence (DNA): TGTGCCAGCAGTTACGGGGGGGAGACCCAGTACTTC.

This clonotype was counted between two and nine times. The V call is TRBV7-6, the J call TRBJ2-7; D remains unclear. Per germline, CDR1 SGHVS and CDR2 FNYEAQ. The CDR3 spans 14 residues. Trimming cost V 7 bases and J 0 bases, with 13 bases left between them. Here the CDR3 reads CASTILPGSYEQYF. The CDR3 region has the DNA TGTGCCAGCACCATCCTTCCGGGCTCCTACGAGCAGTACTTC.

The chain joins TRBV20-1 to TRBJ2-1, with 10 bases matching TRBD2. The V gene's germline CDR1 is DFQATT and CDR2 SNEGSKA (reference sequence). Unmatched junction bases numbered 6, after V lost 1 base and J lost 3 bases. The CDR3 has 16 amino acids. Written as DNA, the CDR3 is TGCAGTGCTAGAGCTTCGACTAGCGGGTTCTACAATGAGCAGTTCTTC. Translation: CSARASTSGFYNEQFF.

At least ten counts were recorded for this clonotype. CDR3 nucleotide sequence: TGCGCCAGCAGCTTGCAGACAGACGGGCATGAGCAGTTCTTC. Protein: CASSLQTDGHEQFF. V and J are TRBV5-1 and TRBJ2-1, with D possibly matching TRBD1 (5 bases). The CDR3 runs 14 residues. Trimming took off 1 base at V and 8 bases at J, with 13 bases between the two ends. Germline CDR1 is SGHRS and CDR2 is YFSETQ.

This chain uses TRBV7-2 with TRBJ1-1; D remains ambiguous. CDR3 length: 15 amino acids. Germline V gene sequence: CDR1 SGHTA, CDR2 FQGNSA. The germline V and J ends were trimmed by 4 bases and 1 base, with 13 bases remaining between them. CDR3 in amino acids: CASSYWSSGNTEAFF. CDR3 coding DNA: TGTGCCAGCAGCTATTGGAGCTCGGGGAACACTGAAGCTTTCTTT.

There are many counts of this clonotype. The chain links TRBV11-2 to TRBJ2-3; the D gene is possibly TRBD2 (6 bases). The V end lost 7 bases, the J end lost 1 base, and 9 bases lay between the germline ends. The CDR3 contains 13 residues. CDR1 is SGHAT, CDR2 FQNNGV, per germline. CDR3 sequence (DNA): TGTGCCAGCACGTCTAGCGGCACAGATACGCAGTATTTT. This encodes CASTSSGTDTQYF.